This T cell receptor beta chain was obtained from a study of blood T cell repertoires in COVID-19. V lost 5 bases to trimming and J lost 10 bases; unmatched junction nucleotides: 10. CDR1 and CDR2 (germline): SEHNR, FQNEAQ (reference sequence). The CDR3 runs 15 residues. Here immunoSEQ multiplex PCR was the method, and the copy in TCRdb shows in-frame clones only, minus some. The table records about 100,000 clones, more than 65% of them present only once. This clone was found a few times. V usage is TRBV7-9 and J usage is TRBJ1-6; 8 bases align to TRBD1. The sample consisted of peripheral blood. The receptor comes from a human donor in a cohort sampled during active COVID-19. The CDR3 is CASSPEGTGGSPLHF. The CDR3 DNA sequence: TGTGCCAGCAGCCCAGAGGGGACAGGCGGATCACCCCTCCACTTT.